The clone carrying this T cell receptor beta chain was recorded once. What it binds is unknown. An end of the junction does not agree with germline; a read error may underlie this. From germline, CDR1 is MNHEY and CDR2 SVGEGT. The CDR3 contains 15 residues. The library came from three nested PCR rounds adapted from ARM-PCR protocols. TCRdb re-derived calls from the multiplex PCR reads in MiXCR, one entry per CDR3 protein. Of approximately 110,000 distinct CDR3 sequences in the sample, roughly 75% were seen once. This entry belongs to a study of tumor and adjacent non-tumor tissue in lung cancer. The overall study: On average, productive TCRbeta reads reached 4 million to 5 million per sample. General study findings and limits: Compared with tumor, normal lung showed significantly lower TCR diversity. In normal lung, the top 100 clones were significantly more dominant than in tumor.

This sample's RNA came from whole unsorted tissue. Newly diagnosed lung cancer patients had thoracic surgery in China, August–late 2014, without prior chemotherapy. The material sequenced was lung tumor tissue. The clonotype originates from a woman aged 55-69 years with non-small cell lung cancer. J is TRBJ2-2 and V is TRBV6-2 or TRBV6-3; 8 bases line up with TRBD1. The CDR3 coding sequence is TGTGCCACCAGTTCCCAGGGGGCTAACACCGGGGAGCTGTTTTTC. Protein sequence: CATSSQGANTGELFF.